This is a list of T cell receptor beta chains from one sample in a study of shared clonotypes between healthy human individuals. The repertoire was sequenced with immunoSEQ multiplex PCR; TCRdb's copy has only in-frame clones and lacks some. The table has about 870,000 clones, 80% to 95% seen once. Sample: naive CD8+ T cells sorted from blood. The receptors stem from a man under 40 in good health. The CDR3 runs from the conserved cysteine through the conserved F or W. A D gene is named only where the DNA matches it firmly. Where a row states a size, it is once, few, many or the class of an expanded clone; other rows omit it.

clone size: .; J gene: TRBJ1-1; V gene: TRBV5-6; D gene: .; CDR3 protein: CASSLAQGRNTEAFF; CDR3 DNA: TGTGCCAGCAGCTTGGCTCAAGGGAGGAACACTGAAGCTTTCTTT
clone size: once; J gene: TRBJ2-7; V gene: TRBV10-2; D gene: .; CDR3 protein: CASSETAGWRTYEQYF; CDR3 DNA: TGCGCCAGCAGTGAAACCGCGGGGTGGAGAACCTACGAGCAGTACTTC
clone size: .; J gene: TRBJ1-1; V gene: TRBV11-2; D gene: .; CDR3 protein: CASSLDDLGWENTEAFF; CDR3 DNA: TGTGCCAGCAGCTTAGATGACCTCGGGTGGGAGAACACTGAAGCTTTCTTT
clone size: .; J gene: TRBJ1-2; V gene: TRBV25-1; D gene: TRBD1; CDR3 protein: CASSTVKGADYGYTF; CDR3 DNA: TGTGCCAGCAGTACGGTGAAGGGGGCGGACTATGGCTACACCTTC
clone size: .; J gene: TRBJ2-2; V gene: TRBV11-2; D gene: .; CDR3 protein: CASSPSGELFF; CDR3 DNA: TGTGCCAGCAGCCCCTCAGGGGAGCTGTTTTTT
clone size: .; J gene: TRBJ2-7; V gene: TRBV6-5; D gene: .; CDR3 protein: CASRIRQTTIYEQYF; CDR3 DNA: TGTGCCAGCAGGATTCGACAAACTACCATCTACGAGCAGTACTTC
clone size: .; J gene: TRBJ2-2; V gene: TRBV5-5; D gene: .; CDR3 protein: CASSFSSGAWTGELFF; CDR3 DNA: TGTGCCAGCAGCTTCAGTTCGGGAGCTTGGACCGGGGAGCTGTTTTTT
clone size: .; J gene: TRBJ1-1; V gene: TRBV7-9; D gene: TRBD1; CDR3 protein: CASSFGQEDTEAFF; CDR3 DNA: TGTGCCAGCAGCTTCGGACAGGAGGACACTGAAGCTTTCTTT
clone size: .; J gene: TRBJ2-6; V gene: TRBV7-9; D gene: TRBD1; CDR3 protein: CASSPRDRGSGANVLTF; CDR3 DNA: TGTGCCAGCAGCCCCCGGGACAGGGGTTCCGGGGCCAACGTCCTGACTTTC
clone size: .; J gene: TRBJ1-5; V gene: TRBV14; D gene: .; CDR3 protein: CASSPGLNQPQHF; CDR3 DNA: TGTGCCAGCAGCCCAGGACTCAATCAGCCCCAGCATTTT
clone size: .; J gene: TRBJ2-7; V gene: TRBV11-2; D gene: .; CDR3 protein: CASSFASYEQYF; CDR3 DNA: TGTGCCAGCAGCTTCGCATCCTACGAGCAGTACTTC
clone size: .; J gene: TRBJ1-5; V gene: TRBV11-2; D gene: TRBD1; CDR3 protein: CASSLEGQGYSNQPQHF; CDR3 DNA: TGTGCCAGCAGCTTAGAAGGACAGGGATATAGCAATCAGCCCCAGCATTTT
clone size: .; J gene: TRBJ2-1; V gene: TRBV7-6; D gene: TRBD2; CDR3 protein: CASSLEAGGSSYNEQFF; CDR3 DNA: TGTGCCAGCAGCTTAGAAGCGGGAGGTAGCTCCTACAATGAGCAGTTCTTC
clone size: once; J gene: TRBJ2-7; V gene: TRBV7-2; D gene: TRBD2; CDR3 protein: CASSNTGGYEQYF; CDR3 DNA: TGTGCCAGCAGCAATACGGGGGGCTACGAGCAGTACTTC
clone size: .; J gene: TRBJ2-7; V gene: TRBV7-8; D gene: .; CDR3 protein: CASSLVYQGYEQYF; CDR3 DNA: TGTGCCAGCAGCTTAGTGTATCAGGGCTACGAGCAGTACTTC
clone size: .; J gene: TRBJ2-2; V gene: TRBV7-9; D gene: TRBD2; CDR3 protein: CASSPGTSGTRWTGELFF; CDR3 DNA: TGTGCCAGCAGCCCAGGGACTAGCGGGACCCGCTGGACCGGGGAGCTGTTTTTT
clone size: .; J gene: TRBJ1-1; V gene: TRBV5-1; D gene: .; CDR3 protein: CASSLAVGTEAFF; CDR3 DNA: TGCGCCAGCAGCTTGGCCGTGGGGACTGAAGCTTTCTTT
clone size: .; J gene: TRBJ2-1; V gene: TRBV27; D gene: .; CDR3 protein: CASSLGSSYNEQFF; CDR3 DNA: TGTGCCAGCAGTCTCGGTAGCTCCTACAATGAGCAGTTCTTC
clone size: .; J gene: TRBJ2-5; V gene: TRBV5-1; D gene: TRBD2; CDR3 protein: CASTVAGQETQYF; CDR3 DNA: TGCGCCAGCACCGTAGCGGGTCAAGAGACCCAGTACTTC
clone size: .; J gene: TRBJ1-1; V gene: TRBV19; D gene: TRBD1; CDR3 protein: CARPPEQGADTEAFF; CDR3 DNA: TGTGCCAGACCACCCGAACAGGGGGCGGACACTGAAGCTTTCTTT
clone size: .; J gene: TRBJ2-7; V gene: TRBV27; D gene: .; CDR3 protein: CASSFGGSSYEQYF; CDR3 DNA: TGTGCCAGCAGTTTTGGGGGTTCCTCCTACGAGCAGTACTTC
clone size: once; J gene: TRBJ2-1; V gene: TRBV7-9; D gene: .; CDR3 protein: CASSLDHEQFF; CDR3 DNA: TGTGCCAGCAGCTTAGATCATGAGCAGTTCTTC
clone size: .; J gene: TRBJ1-3; V gene: TRBV5-5; D gene: .; CDR3 protein: CASSFLVSQSGNTIYF; CDR3 DNA: TGTGCCAGCAGCTTCCTCGTTTCTCAGTCTGGAAACACCATATATTTT
clone size: .; J gene: TRBJ2-3; V gene: TRBV7-3; D gene: .; CDR3 protein: CASSLFAGDTQYF; CDR3 DNA: TGTGCCAGCAGCTTATTTGCTGGAGATACGCAGTATTTT
clone size: .; J gene: TRBJ1-5; V gene: TRBV27; D gene: TRBD1; CDR3 protein: CASSSGQVNNQPQHF; CDR3 DNA: TGTGCCAGCAGCTCCGGACAGGTTAACAATCAGCCCCAGCATTTT
clone size: .; J gene: TRBJ2-5; V gene: TRBV5-1; D gene: .; CDR3 protein: CASSFPRGEGQETQYF; CDR3 DNA: TGCGCCAGCAGCTTCCCCCGAGGGGAAGGGCAAGAGACCCAGTACTTC
clone size: .; J gene: TRBJ2-1; V gene: TRBV6-1; D gene: .; CDR3 protein: CASSEAGIVRFF; CDR3 DNA: TGTGCCAGCAGTGAAGCGGGCATTGTGCGGTTCTTC
clone size: .; J gene: TRBJ2-7; V gene: TRBV25-1; D gene: .; CDR3 protein: CASTEGSLQYF; CDR3 DNA: TGTGCCAGCACCGAAGGAAGTTTACAGTACTTC
clone size: once; J gene: TRBJ2-1; V gene: TRBV4-3; D gene: TRBD1; CDR3 protein: CASSQEDGTGVDEQFF; CDR3 DNA: TGCGCCAGCAGCCAAGAAGACGGGACAGGGGTCGATGAGCAGTTCTTC
clone size: once; J gene: TRBJ2-7; V gene: TRBV5-1; D gene: .; CDR3 protein: CASSWDFYEQYF; CDR3 DNA: TGCGCCAGCAGCTGGGACTTCTACGAGCAGTACTTC
clone size: .; J gene: TRBJ2-5; V gene: TRBV29-1; D gene: .; CDR3 protein: CSVVGGLVRETQYF; CDR3 DNA: TGCAGCGTTGTCGGGGGGCTTGTAAGAGAGACCCAGTACTTC
clone size: .; J gene: TRBJ2-1; V gene: TRBV12-5; D gene: .; CDR3 protein: CASGLGITNHEQFF; CDR3 DNA: TGTGCTAGTGGTTTGGGGATTACTAATCATGAGCAGTTCTTC
clone size: .; J gene: TRBJ1-2; V gene: TRBV2; D gene: .; CDR3 protein: CASIRVSEANYGYTF; CDR3 DNA: TGTGCCAGCATTCGGGTCAGTGAAGCTAACTATGGCTACACCTTC
clone size: .; J gene: TRBJ2-1; V gene: TRBV12-2; D gene: .; CDR3 protein: CASRLVRTGVDEQFF; CDR3 DNA: TGTGCAAGTCGCTTAGTACGGACAGGGGTTGATGAGCAGTTCTTC
clone size: .; J gene: TRBJ2-5; V gene: TRBV7-9; D gene: .; CDR3 protein: CASSFDMEETQYF; CDR3 DNA: TGTGCCAGCAGCTTCGACATGGAAGAGACCCAGTACTTC
clone size: .; J gene: TRBJ2-1; V gene: TRBV12-1; D gene: .; CDR3 protein: CASRPGLADNEQFF; CDR3 DNA: TGTGCCAGCAGGCCGGGACTAGCGGACAATGAGCAGTTCTTC
clone size: once; J gene: TRBJ2-7; V gene: TRBV5-1; D gene: TRBD1; CDR3 protein: CASSYTRTGSYEQYF; CDR3 DNA: TGCGCCAGCAGCTATACCCGGACAGGATCCTACGAGCAGTACTTC
clone size: .; J gene: TRBJ2-7; V gene: TRBV27; D gene: .; CDR3 protein: CASSFATSSSYEQYF; CDR3 DNA: TGTGCCAGCAGTTTTGCTACCTCATCCTCCTACGAGCAGTACTTC
clone size: .; J gene: TRBJ1-1; V gene: TRBV11-2; D gene: TRBD1; CDR3 protein: CASSRLQGLETEAFF; CDR3 DNA: TGTGCCAGCAGCCGTCTACAGGGGTTGGAAACTGAAGCTTTCTTT
clone size: few; J gene: TRBJ2-7; V gene: TRBV27; D gene: TRBD2; CDR3 protein: CASSDGTRFREQYF; CDR3 DNA: TGTGCCAGCAGCGACGGGACTAGATTTCGCGAGCAGTACTTC
clone size: .; J gene: TRBJ2-1; V gene: TRBV18; D gene: .; CDR3 protein: CASSPDGNNEQFF; CDR3 DNA: TGTGCCAGCTCACCGGACGGGAACAATGAGCAGTTCTTC
clone size: .; J gene: TRBJ2-1; V gene: TRBV19; D gene: TRBD2; CDR3 protein: CASSTGTSGYSYNEQFF; CDR3 DNA: TGTGCCAGTAGTACGGGGACTAGCGGGTACTCCTACAATGAGCAGTTCTTC